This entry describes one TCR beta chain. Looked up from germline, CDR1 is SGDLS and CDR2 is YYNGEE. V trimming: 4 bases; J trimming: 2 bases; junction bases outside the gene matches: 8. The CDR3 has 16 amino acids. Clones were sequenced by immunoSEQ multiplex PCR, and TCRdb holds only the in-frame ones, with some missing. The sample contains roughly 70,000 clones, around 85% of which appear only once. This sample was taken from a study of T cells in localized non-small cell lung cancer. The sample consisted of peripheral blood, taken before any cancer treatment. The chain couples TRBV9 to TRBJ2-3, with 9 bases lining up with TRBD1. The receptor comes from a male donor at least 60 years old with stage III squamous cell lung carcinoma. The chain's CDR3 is CASSIRQGDSTDTQYF. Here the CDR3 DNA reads TGTGCCAGCAGCATCCGACAGGGGGATTCCACAGATACGCAGTATTTT.